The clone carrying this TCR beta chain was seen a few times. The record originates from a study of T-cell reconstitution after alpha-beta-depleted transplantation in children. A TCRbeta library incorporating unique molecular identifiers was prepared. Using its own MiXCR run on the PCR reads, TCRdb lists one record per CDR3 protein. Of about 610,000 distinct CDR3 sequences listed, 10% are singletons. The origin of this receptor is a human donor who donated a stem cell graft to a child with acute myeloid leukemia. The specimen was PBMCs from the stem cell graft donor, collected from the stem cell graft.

In nucleotides, the CDR3 is TGTGCCAGCAGCCGAGGGACTAGCGGGAGGTCCTACAATGAGCAGTTCTTC. This sequence encodes CASSRGTSGRSYNEQFF. The V call is TRBV4-2, the J call TRBJ2-1, with 15 bases that match TRBD2. Unmatched junction bases numbered 2, after V lost 4 bases and J lost 1 base. The length of the CDR3 is 17 residues. CDR1 LGHNA and CDR2 YNFKEQ come from the germline V gene.